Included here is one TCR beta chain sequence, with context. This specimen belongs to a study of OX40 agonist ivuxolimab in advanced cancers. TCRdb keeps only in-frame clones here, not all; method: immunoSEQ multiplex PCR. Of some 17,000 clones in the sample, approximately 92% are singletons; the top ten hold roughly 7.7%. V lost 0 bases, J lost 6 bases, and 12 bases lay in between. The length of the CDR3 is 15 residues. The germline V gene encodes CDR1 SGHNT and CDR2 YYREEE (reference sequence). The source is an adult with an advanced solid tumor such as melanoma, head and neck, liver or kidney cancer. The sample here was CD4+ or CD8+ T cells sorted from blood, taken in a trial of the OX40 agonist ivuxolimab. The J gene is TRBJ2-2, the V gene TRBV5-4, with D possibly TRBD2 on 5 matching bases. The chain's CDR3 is CASSLEFGVSGELFF. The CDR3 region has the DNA TGTGCCAGCAGCTTGGAATTCGGGGTCTCCGGGGAGCTGTTTTTT.